This T cell receptor (beta chain) was identified during a study of blood T cell repertoires in COVID-19. The overall study: Acute and convalescent COVID-19 specimens originated in the United States, Italy and Spain. In each case, the material was cDNA or gDNA derived from T cells, B-cell-depleted T cells, or PBMCs.

Per the original methods: By means of reference gene primer amplification, nucleated cell counts were estimated. Profiling relied on immunoSEQ multiplex PCR, and the TCRdb table lists in-frame clones only, not all of them. D and trimming come from the DNA, and the V and J calls and clone size come from that table. This table has about 140,000 clones, under 90% appearing once. Per germline, CDR1 MGHRA and CDR2 YSYEKL. This CDR3 comprises 15 residues. With V trimmed by 8 bases and J by 2 bases, 4 bases remained unmatched. The V and J genes are TRBV4-1 and TRBJ1-4; TRBD1 aligns across 11 bases. Sequencing input: peripheral blood. This sequence originates from a woman aged 60-75 years with active or convalescent COVID-19. CDR3 amino acids: CASRTGGLTNEKLFF. DNA for the CDR3: TGCGCCAGCCGGACAGGGGGCTTGACTAATGAAAAACTGTTTTTT.